The following is a T cell receptor beta chain sequence with its context. The V and J ends lost 2 bases and 8 bases respectively, with 13 bases between them. This CDR3 has 15 amino acids. The germline gives CDR1 MNHEY, CDR2 SMNVEV (reference sequence). Clones were read by immunoSEQ multiplex PCR, and TCRdb kept only the in-frame ones, dropping some. The data contain roughly 120,000 clones, more than 80% of them singletons. These data belong to a study of control samples from healthy donors and cancer patients. Sequencing input: PBMCs. This receptor was identified in a woman aged 45 to 65 with colorectal cancer. The rearrangement uses TRBV27 and TRBJ1-6; TRBD1 is a possible D gene (6 bases). The CDR3 sequence is CASSLVLTGHSPLHF. In DNA form, the CDR3 reads TGTGCCAGCAGTTTAGTATTAACAGGGCATTCACCCCTCCACTTT.